A selection of T cell receptor beta chains follows, all from one sample in a study of T cells in localized non-small cell lung cancer. This table comes from immunoSEQ multiplex PCR, and its TCRdb copy is limited to in-frame clones, with some not included. The sample lists about 40,000 clones, about 90% occurring once. This specimen consisted of peripheral blood, obtained before any cancer treatment. All receptors come from a man aged 40 to 70 with stage I lung adenocarcinoma. Each CDR3 is given with its conserved first and last residue. Fields, in order: V gene, D gene, J gene, clone size, CDR3 protein, CDR3 DNA. D genes are given only for firm matches. A row's size may be missing; if present it is once, few, many or a size class.

v_call: TRBV7-9; d_call: NA; j_call: TRBJ2-1; clone_size: NA; cdr3_aa: CASSPGHLSYNEQFF; cdr3_nt: TGTGCCAGCAGCCCGGGACACCTCTCCTACAATGAGCAGTTCTTC
v_call: TRBV9; d_call: TRBD1; j_call: TRBJ2-2; clone_size: once; cdr3_aa: CASSPDRPNTGELFF; cdr3_nt: TGTGCCAGCAGCCCGGACAGGCCGAACACCGGGGAGCTGTTTTTT
v_call: TRBV11-1; d_call: TRBD1; j_call: TRBJ2-7; clone_size: NA; cdr3_aa: CASSINRGRREQYF; cdr3_nt: TGTGCCAGCAGCATCAACAGGGGGCGCAGGGAGCAGTACTTC
v_call: TRBV7-8; d_call: NA; j_call: TRBJ2-5; clone_size: NA; cdr3_aa: CASSFAGARETQYF; cdr3_nt: TGTGCCAGCAGCTTTGCGGGGGCCCGAGAGACCCAGTACTTC
v_call: TRBV7-8; d_call: TRBD2; j_call: TRBJ2-1; clone_size: once; cdr3_aa: CASSLPLRLAGDNEQFF; cdr3_nt: TGTGCCAGCAGCTTACCTCTAAGACTAGCGGGCGACAATGAGCAGTTCTTC
v_call: TRBV7-2; d_call: NA; j_call: TRBJ2-2; clone_size: NA; cdr3_aa: CASSPGNTGELFF; cdr3_nt: TGTGCCAGCAGCCCAGGGAACACCGGGGAGCTGTTTTTT
v_call: TRBV11-3; d_call: NA; j_call: TRBJ2-5; clone_size: NA; cdr3_aa: CASSLAGRWETQYF; cdr3_nt: TGTGCCAGCAGCTTAGCAGGGCGTTGGGAGACCCAGTACTTC
v_call: TRBV4-3; d_call: NA; j_call: TRBJ2-7; clone_size: NA; cdr3_aa: CASSRNSRGGLYEQYF; cdr3_nt: TGCGCCAGCAGCCGCAATAGCAGGGGGGGGTTATACGAGCAGTACTTC
v_call: TRBV5-1; d_call: NA; j_call: TRBJ1-5; clone_size: NA; cdr3_aa: CASSRPGGTQHF; cdr3_nt: TGCGCCAGCAGCAGGCCCGGGGGGACCCAGCATTTT
v_call: TRBV18; d_call: NA; j_call: TRBJ2-7; clone_size: NA; cdr3_aa: CASSFETSSYEQYF; cdr3_nt: TGTGCCAGCTCATTCGAGACGAGCTCCTACGAGCAGTACTTC
v_call: TRBV4-1; d_call: TRBD2; j_call: TRBJ2-7; clone_size: NA; cdr3_aa: CASSQEWVAGVYEQYF; cdr3_nt: TGCGCCAGCAGCCAAGAGTGGGTAGCGGGAGTTTACGAGCAGTACTTC
v_call: TRBV4-2; d_call: NA; j_call: TRBJ2-1; clone_size: NA; cdr3_aa: CASSQAREQFF; cdr3_nt: TGTGCCAGCAGCCAAGCTAGGGAGCAGTTCTTC
v_call: TRBV7-2; d_call: NA; j_call: TRBJ1-5; clone_size: NA; cdr3_aa: CASSLGGRRNQPQHF; cdr3_nt: TGTGCCAGCAGCTTAGGAGGCAGGAGGAATCAGCCCCAGCATTTT
v_call: TRBV21-1; d_call: NA; j_call: TRBJ1-1; clone_size: NA; cdr3_aa: CASPTGGRTEAFF; cdr3_nt: TGTGCCAGCCCCACGGGGGGGCGAACTGAAGCTTTCTTT
v_call: TRBV27; d_call: TRBD1; j_call: TRBJ1-1; clone_size: few; cdr3_aa: CASSPDRLNTEAFF; cdr3_nt: TGTGCCAGCAGTCCGGACAGGTTGAACACTGAAGCTTTCTTT
v_call: TRBV28; d_call: NA; j_call: TRBJ2-3; clone_size: NA; cdr3_aa: CASMGLVVDTQYF; cdr3_nt: TGTGCCAGCATGGGACTCGTGGTTGATACGCAGTATTTT
v_call: TRBV6-5; d_call: NA; j_call: TRBJ2-5; clone_size: few; cdr3_aa: CASSYSKREYKYF; cdr3_nt: TGTGCCAGCAGTTACTCTAAGAGGGAGTATAAGTACTTC
v_call: TRBV7-2; d_call: NA; j_call: TRBJ2-7; clone_size: NA; cdr3_aa: CASSLARSMDEQYF; cdr3_nt: TGTGCCAGCAGCTTAGCCCGCAGTATGGACGAGCAGTACTTC
v_call: TRBV7-2; d_call: NA; j_call: TRBJ1-2; clone_size: NA; cdr3_aa: CASSLVSRGIGNYGYTF; cdr3_nt: TGTGCCAGCAGCTTAGTAAGCAGGGGAATCGGCAACTATGGCTACACCTTC
v_call: TRBV4-1; d_call: NA; j_call: TRBJ2-5; clone_size: NA; cdr3_aa: CASSQQGLYQETQYF; cdr3_nt: TGCGCCAGCAGCCAACAGGGATTGTACCAAGAGACCCAGTACTTC
v_call: TRBV7-8; d_call: TRBD1; j_call: TRBJ1-2; clone_size: NA; cdr3_aa: CASRQTPGQGNYGYTF; cdr3_nt: TGTGCCAGCAGACAGACCCCGGGACAGGGGAACTATGGCTACACCTTC
v_call: TRBV7-2; d_call: TRBD2; j_call: TRBJ2-7; clone_size: NA; cdr3_aa: CASSRPASGSYEQYF; cdr3_nt: TGTGCCAGCAGCCGCCCGGCTAGCGGGAGCTACGAGCAGTACTTC
v_call: TRBV14; d_call: NA; j_call: TRBJ2-7; clone_size: few; cdr3_aa: CASSPPGPSYEQYF; cdr3_nt: TGTGCCAGCAGTCCCCCTGGGCCATCCTACGAGCAGTACTTC
v_call: TRBV6-5; d_call: TRBD1; j_call: TRBJ2-7; clone_size: NA; cdr3_aa: CASSPGQKGHEQYF; cdr3_nt: TGTGCCAGCAGCCCGGGACAGAAGGGCCACGAGCAGTACTTC
v_call: TRBV11-1; d_call: TRBD1; j_call: TRBJ1-1; clone_size: NA; cdr3_aa: CASSPHRGPRNTEAFF; cdr3_nt: TGTGCCAGCAGCCCACACAGGGGGCCCCGGAACACTGAAGCTTTCTTT
v_call: TRBV19; d_call: TRBD2; j_call: TRBJ2-1; clone_size: NA; cdr3_aa: CARPTSGEMFNEQFF; cdr3_nt: TGTGCCAGACCGACTAGCGGGGAGATGTTCAATGAGCAGTTCTTC
v_call: TRBV9; d_call: NA; j_call: TRBJ2-1; clone_size: NA; cdr3_aa: CASSVGRFTYNEQFF; cdr3_nt: TGTGCCAGCAGCGTAGGTCGGTTCACCTACAATGAGCAGTTCTTC
v_call: TRBV7-2; d_call: TRBD2; j_call: TRBJ2-3; clone_size: NA; cdr3_aa: CASSSGLAGGLGDTQYF; cdr3_nt: TGTGCCAGCAGCTCGGGACTAGCGGGAGGGTTAGGAGATACGCAGTATTTT
v_call: TRBV11-1; d_call: NA; j_call: TRBJ1-1; clone_size: NA; cdr3_aa: CASSQNFMNTEAFF; cdr3_nt: TGTGCCAGCAGCCAGAATTTCATGAACACTGAAGCTTTCTTT
v_call: TRBV7-3; d_call: NA; j_call: TRBJ2-7; clone_size: NA; cdr3_aa: CASSGQQGNEQYF; cdr3_nt: TGTGCCAGCAGCGGACAACAGGGTAACGAGCAGTACTTC
v_call: TRBV7-7; d_call: NA; j_call: TRBJ2-2; clone_size: NA; cdr3_aa: CASSLGGPLGELFF; cdr3_nt: TGTGCTAGCAGCTTGGGGGGACCCCTGGGGGAGCTGTTTTTT
v_call: TRBV4-3; d_call: NA; j_call: TRBJ1-5; clone_size: NA; cdr3_aa: CASSQDRAGRNPQHF; cdr3_nt: TGCGCCAGCAGCCAAGATAGGGCCGGGCGGAACCCCCAGCATTTT
v_call: TRBV5-8; d_call: NA; j_call: TRBJ2-2; clone_size: NA; cdr3_aa: CASSPRGRSGELFF; cdr3_nt: TGTGCCAGCAGCCCGAGGGGGAGATCCGGGGAGCTGTTTTTT
v_call: TRBV5-8; d_call: TRBD1; j_call: TRBJ2-3; clone_size: NA; cdr3_aa: CASSLGTGGAEDTQYF; cdr3_nt: TGTGCCAGCAGCCTCGGGACAGGGGGCGCGGAAGATACGCAGTATTTT
v_call: TRBV19; d_call: NA; j_call: TRBJ2-5; clone_size: NA; cdr3_aa: CASTSGETQYF; cdr3_nt: TGTGCCAGTACCTCGGGAGAGACCCAGTACTTC
v_call: TRBV7-3; d_call: NA; j_call: TRBJ2-2; clone_size: NA; cdr3_aa: CASSSKRGPPNTGELFF; cdr3_nt: TGTGCCAGCAGCTCAAAACGGGGACCACCGAACACCGGGGAGCTGTTTTTT
v_call: TRBV5-1; d_call: NA; j_call: TRBJ2-3; clone_size: NA; cdr3_aa: CASSSRVVPDTQYF; cdr3_nt: TGCGCCAGCAGCTCGAGAGTTGTCCCAGATACGCAGTATTTT
v_call: TRBV9; d_call: TRBD1; j_call: TRBJ2-2; clone_size: NA; cdr3_aa: CASSVGQADGELFF; cdr3_nt: TGTGCCAGCAGCGTTGGACAGGCGGACGGGGAGCTGTTTTTT
v_call: TRBV6-1; d_call: NA; j_call: TRBJ1-4; clone_size: NA; cdr3_aa: CASSEAGGFIEKLFF; cdr3_nt: TGTGCCAGCAGTGAAGCGGGGGGGTTTATTGAAAAACTGTTTTTT
v_call: TRBV10-3; d_call: NA; j_call: TRBJ2-7; clone_size: NA; cdr3_aa: CANAPQKDYEQYF; cdr3_nt: TGTGCCAACGCCCCTCAGAAGGACTACGAGCAGTACTTC
v_call: TRBV4-1; d_call: TRBD2; j_call: TRBJ2-7; clone_size: once; cdr3_aa: CASSPQTSASGHEQYF; cdr3_nt: TGCGCCAGCAGCCCACAGACTAGCGCCAGTGGCCACGAGCAGTACTTC
v_call: TRBV9; d_call: NA; j_call: TRBJ2-7; clone_size: NA; cdr3_aa: CASRTPFLLAWSYEQYF; cdr3_nt: TGTGCCAGCAGGACTCCTTTTCTGCTAGCGTGGTCCTACGAGCAGTACTTC
v_call: TRBV2; d_call: NA; j_call: TRBJ2-2; clone_size: NA; cdr3_aa: CASREASRTGELFF; cdr3_nt: TGTGCCAGCAGGGAAGCGTCTAGGACCGGGGAGCTGTTTTTT
v_call: TRBV28; d_call: TRBD1; j_call: TRBJ2-6; clone_size: NA; cdr3_aa: CASSDRIGGFAGANVLTF; cdr3_nt: TGTGCCAGCAGTGACCGAATAGGGGGCTTCGCTGGGGCCAACGTCCTGACTTTC
v_call: TRBV4-1; d_call: NA; j_call: TRBJ2-1; clone_size: NA; cdr3_aa: CASSRPTGYNEQFF; cdr3_nt: TGCGCCAGCAGCCGACCTACTGGGTACAATGAGCAGTTCTTC
v_call: TRBV19; d_call: NA; j_call: TRBJ1-5; clone_size: NA; cdr3_aa: CASSPLRGAEFQPQHF; cdr3_nt: TGTGCCAGTAGCCCCTTAAGGGGGGCTGAATTTCAGCCCCAGCATTTT
v_call: TRBV28; d_call: NA; j_call: TRBJ1-1; clone_size: NA; cdr3_aa: CASKLGGASGDTEAFF; cdr3_nt: TGTGCCAGCAAATTGGGGGGCGCGAGCGGCGACACTGAAGCTTTCTTT
v_call: TRBV5-1; d_call: TRBD1; j_call: TRBJ1-1; clone_size: NA; cdr3_aa: CASSLWTGIGTEAFF; cdr3_nt: TGCGCCAGCAGCCTGTGGACAGGGATAGGCACTGAAGCTTTCTTT
v_call: TRBV7-9; d_call: NA; j_call: TRBJ1-1; clone_size: once; cdr3_aa: CASSLAPGRRNTEAFF; cdr3_nt: TGTGCCAGCAGCTTAGCCCCGGGACGGAGGAACACTGAAGCTTTCTTT
v_call: TRBV11-2; d_call: NA; j_call: TRBJ2-2; clone_size: NA; cdr3_aa: CASSLDPSNTGELFF; cdr3_nt: TGTGCCAGCAGCTTAGACCCGTCGAACACCGGGGAGCTGTTTTTT
v_call: TRBV27; d_call: NA; j_call: TRBJ2-5; clone_size: NA; cdr3_aa: CASSLSSAGGETQYF; cdr3_nt: TGTGCCAGCAGTTTATCGAGTGCAGGAGGGGAGACCCAGTACTTC
v_call: TRBV7-9; d_call: NA; j_call: TRBJ1-5; clone_size: few; cdr3_aa: CASSLSLDSYSNQPQHF; cdr3_nt: TGTGCCAGCAGCTTAAGCTTGGACAGCTATAGCAATCAGCCCCAGCATTTT
v_call: TRBV7-9; d_call: NA; j_call: TRBJ2-7; clone_size: NA; cdr3_aa: CASSWDSSYEQYF; cdr3_nt: TGTGCCAGCAGCTGGGACTCCTCCTACGAGCAGTACTTC
v_call: TRBV29-1; d_call: NA; j_call: TRBJ2-5; clone_size: NA; cdr3_aa: CSVESRAQYF; cdr3_nt: TGCAGCGTTGAGTCCAGGGCCCAGTACTTC
v_call: TRBV13; d_call: TRBD2; j_call: TRBJ2-5; clone_size: few; cdr3_aa: CASSEASGTETQYF; cdr3_nt: TGTGCCAGCAGTGAAGCTAGCGGGACGGAAACCCAGTACTTC